One sample yielded the 11 T cell receptor beta chains listed below, sequenced in a study of blood T cell repertoires in COVID-19. The data were produced by immunoSEQ multiplex PCR, yet TCRdb's version contains in-frame clones alone and is incomplete. This repertoire shows 110,000 or so clones, over 75% found once; its top ten account for 3% to 5%. Sequencing was carried out using peripheral blood. These receptors came from a man in his 60s with acute or convalescent COVID-19.

The V gene is TRBV2, the J gene TRBJ2-3; tentatively, D is TRBD1 (6 bases). V was shortened by 6 bases and J by 0 bases, with 10 bases between the two germline ends. The CDR3 length is 14 residues. Germline CDR1 reads SNHLY; CDR2 reads FYNNEI. This CDR3 reads CASRRQVSTDTQYF. In DNA, the CDR3 is TGTGCCAGCAGAAGACAGGTTAGCACAGATACGCAGTATTTT. The complete variable domain, with remaining parts taken from reference TRBV2 and TRBJ2-3, reads EPEVTQTPSHQVTQMGQEVILRCVPISNHLYFYWYRQILGQKVEFLVSFYNNEISEKSEIFDDQFSVERPDGSNFTLKIRSTKLEDSAMYFCASRRQVSTDTQYFGPGTRLTVL.

V is TRBV19 and J is TRBJ2-7; 8 positions match TRBD1. V shed 4 bases, J shed 2 bases, and the junction held 7 bases outside the gene matches. Germline lookup yields CDR1 LNHDA and CDR2 SQIVND (reference sequence). The CDR3 spans 15 residues. CDR3 sequence (DNA): TGTGCCAGTAGTACCGACAGGGGTGGCCCCTACGAGCAGTACTTC. Protein: CASSTDRGGPYEQYF.

This rearrangement joins TRBV13 to TRBJ1-3, with D perhaps TRBD1 (5 bases). The V gene's germline CDR1 is PRHDT and CDR2 FYEKMQ (reference sequence). V was pared by 0 bases and J by 3 bases, with 12 bases between. The CDR3 runs 16 residues. The CDR3 DNA is TGTGCCAGCAGCTTAGGACAGGCCATCAGTGGAAACACCATATATTTT. It specifies CASSLGQAISGNTIYF.

The chain carries TRBV2 and TRBJ1-5; D unresolved. Germline V gene data show CDR1 as SNHLY and CDR2 as FYNNEI. V lost 4 bases, J lost 2 bases, and 9 bases lay in between. The CDR3 loop spans 14 amino acids. The CDR3 DNA reads as TGTGCCAGCAGTGCGGGGAGAGGCAATCAGCCCCAGCATTTT. Translated, it gives CASSAGRGNQPQHF.

The V and J genes are TRBV28 and TRBJ2-2, with unresolved D. V lost 7 bases to trimming and J lost 5 bases, with 11 bases between them. The germline gives CDR1 MDHEN, CDR2 SYDVKM. The CDR3 covers 13 residues. CDR3 DNA: TGTGCCAGCATAGAGAGATGGACCGGGGAGCTGTTTTTT. Translated, it gives CASIERWTGELFF.

The chain recombines TRBV18 with TRBJ2-5; TRBD1 agrees at 7 bases. This CDR3 has 16 residues. The germline gives CDR1 KGHSH, CDR2 LQKENI. The V segment lost 1 base and the J segment 5 bases; nucleotides outside the gene matches: 10. The CDR3 coding sequence is TGTGCCAGCTCACCACGTAGGGACAGTCGTGGGGAGACCCAGTACTTC. It yields the protein CASSPRRDSRGETQYF.

With respect to this clone: An end of the junction differs from the germline gene, which may be a read error. This sequence joins TRBV18 and TRBJ2-1; 10 bases agree with TRBD2. The CDR3 totals 21 residues. Germline V gene data show CDR1 as KGHSH and CDR2 as LQKENI. The CDR3, as DNA: TGTGCCAGCTCAGCACCGATCGCGGGGCTGGTCGAGCGGGAGGGCCTCTATGAGCAGTTCTTC. It yields the protein CASSAPIAGLVEREGLYEQFF.

This rearrangement joins TRBV11-3 to TRBJ2-1; D is ambiguous. V gave up 0 bases and J gave up 0 bases, with 15 bases separating them. Germline V lookup: CDR1 SGHNT, CDR2 YENEEA. CDR3 length: 18 residues. CDR3 in amino acids: CASSLDSPQVSSYNEQFF. As DNA, the CDR3 is TGTGCCAGCAGCTTAGACTCACCCCAGGTCAGCTCCTACAATGAGCAGTTCTTC.

The sample holds one count of this clone. V usage is TRBV9 and J usage is TRBJ1-4; 7 nucleotides line up with TRBD1. CDR1 and CDR2 (germline): SGDLS, YYNGEE. The V gene end was trimmed by 0 bases and the J gene end by 4 bases; junction bases not matched to a gene: 3. This CDR3 contains 15 residues. CDR3 sequence reads: CASSVGGQINEKLFF. CDR3 DNA sequence: TGTGCCAGCAGCGTAGGGGGACAGATTAATGAAAAACTGTTTTTT. The variable domain in full, completed from reference TRBV9 and TRBJ1-4, reads DSGVTQTPKHLITATGQRVTLRCSPRSGDLSVYWYQQSLDQGLQFLIQYYNGEERAKGNILERFSAQQFPDLHSELNLSSLELGDSALYFCASSVGGQINEKLFFGSGTQLSVL.

The chain carries TRBV28 and TRBJ2-5; 8 bases line up with TRBD2. Germline trimming cut 6 bases from V and 3 bases from J; bases unmatched to any gene: 12. Germline CDR1 MDHEN, CDR2 SYDVKM. This CDR3 is built from 16 residues. The CDR3 DNA reads as TGTGCCAGCAGCCCTGCCTTAGCGGGGCGAAAAGAGACCCAGTACTTC. Its translation: CASSPALAGRKETQYF.

This chain joins TRBV7-3 and TRBJ2-3, with 8 bases lining up with TRBD2. Germline loops: CDR1 SGHTA, CDR2 FQGTGA. The V gene end was trimmed by 1 base and the J gene end by 5 bases; junction bases not matched to a gene: 5. This CDR3 has 15 residues. This chain's CDR3 is CASSLNRGGKDTQYF. In nucleotides, the CDR3 is TGTGCCAGCAGCTTAAATCGGGGGGGTAAAGATACGCAGTATTTT.